The clone carrying this T cell receptor beta chain has a single count. Unique molecular identifiers were incorporated when the TCRbeta library was constructed. TCRdb re-called the PCR reads with MiXCR, one entry per CDR3 protein. The sample holds 250,000 to 300,000 distinct CDR3 sequences, around 9.6% seen once. The record originates from a study of T-cell reconstitution after alpha-beta-depleted transplantation in children. This receptor was taken from a human donor who donated a stem cell graft to a child with SCID. The source material was PBMCs from the stem cell graft donor, sampled from the stem cell graft.

CDR3 loop: CASSWGAGELFF. The CDR3 DNA follows: TGTGCCAGCAGCTGGGGAGCCGGGGAGCTGTTTTTT. The V and J genes are TRBV12-3 or TRBV12-4 and TRBJ2-2; D may be TRBD2 (5 bases). The V end was cut by 6 bases, the J end by 6 bases, with 8 bases between. This CDR3 has 12 residues.